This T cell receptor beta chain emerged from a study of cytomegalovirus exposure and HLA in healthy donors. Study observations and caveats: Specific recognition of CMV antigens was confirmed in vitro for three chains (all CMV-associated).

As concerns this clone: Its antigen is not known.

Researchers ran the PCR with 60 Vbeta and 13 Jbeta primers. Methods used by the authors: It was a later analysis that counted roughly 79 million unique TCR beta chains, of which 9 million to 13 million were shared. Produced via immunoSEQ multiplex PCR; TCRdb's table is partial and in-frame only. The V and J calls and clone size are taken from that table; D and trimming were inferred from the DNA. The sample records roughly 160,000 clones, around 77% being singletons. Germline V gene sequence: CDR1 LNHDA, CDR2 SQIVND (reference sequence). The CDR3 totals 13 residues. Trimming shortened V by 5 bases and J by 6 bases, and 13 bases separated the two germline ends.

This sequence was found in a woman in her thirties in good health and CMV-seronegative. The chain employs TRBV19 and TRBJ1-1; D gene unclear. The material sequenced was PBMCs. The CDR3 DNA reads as TGTGCCAGTAGTCCCTATACCGGGGCTGAAGCTTTCTTT. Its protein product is CASSPYTGAEAFF.